The T cell receptor (beta chain) under discussion was sequenced for a study of beta chain features in type 1 diabetes. The study reverse transcribed the entire isolated RNA, so it sequenced expressed TCRB transcripts. This table comes from immunoSEQ multiplex PCR, and its TCRdb copy is limited to in-frame clones, with some not included. Of around 300,000 clones in the sample, 7% to 9% were seen once. This clone showed up just a few times. Its matching antigen is unknown. The study, taken as a whole, reports: Within the patient group, naive, central memory and Treg TCRB repertoires appeared more similar to each other than within healthy donors.

With 5 bases removed from V and 2 bases from J, the gap between germline ends came to 4 bases. This CDR3 has 12 amino acids. The germline gives CDR1 MDHEN, CDR2 SYDVKM. This sequence was found in a woman aged 18-29 years in good health. J is TRBJ2-1 and V is TRBV28; no definite D call. The sample taken for sequencing was central memory CD4+ T cells from blood. The CDR3 sequence: CASSPPYNEQFF. DNA for the CDR3: TGTGCCAGCAGTCCTCCCTACAATGAGCAGTTCTTC.